One and the same sample provided the 21 T cell receptor beta chains below, sequenced in a study of molecular identifiers for immune sequencing clone quantification. TCRdb itself ran the PCR reads through MiXCR, one entry per CDR3 protein. The repertoire holds under 600,000 distinct CDR3 sequences, with about a fifth as singletons. Sequenced material: naive CD8+ T cells from blood, with Jurkat cell RNA spiked in. The subset here: FACS-sorted CD8+CD4-CCR7+CD45RA+ naive T cells. Every receptor here comes from a human donor in good health. Some libraries in this study had Jurkat cell RNA spiked in.

The sample holds a few counts of this clonotype. The chain carries TRBV30 and TRBJ2-6; possible D gene TRBD1, 5 bases. CDR3 length: 17 amino acids. Germline V gene data show CDR1 as GTSNPN and CDR2 as SVGIG (reference sequence). Trimming took off 1 base at V and 0 bases at J, with 13 bases between the two ends. CDR3 region: CAWSETEISSGANVLTF. DNA of the CDR3: TGTGCCTGGAGTGAGACAGAGATCTCCTCTGGGGCCAACGTCCTGACTTTC.

As for this clonotype: At one boundary the junction diverges from the germline segment, which might be a read error. The chain couples TRBV5-3 to TRBJ1-1; D remains ambiguous. TRBV5-3 is an ORF for which the function is uncertain. The CDR3 has 17 amino acids. The CDR3, as DNA: TGTGCCAGCCTCCTTAGTGTCGGGCCTCCTCTTCGGACTGAAGCTTACTTT. This gives the protein CASLLSVGPPLRTEAYF.

This clonotype showed up just a few times. The rearrangement joins TRBV20-1 to TRBJ2-3; D possibly corresponds to TRBD1 (6 bases). V dropped 4 bases and J dropped 0 bases, with 17 bases sitting between them. The CDR3 covers 16 residues. Germline V gene lookup returns CDR1 DFQATT and CDR2 SNEGSKA (reference sequence). The CDR3 coding sequence is TGCAGTGCTAACGATTTGGACAGTGCAAGCACAGATACGCAGTATTTT. It is translated as CSANDLDSASTDTQYF.

This clonotype was observed many times. The rearrangement links TRBV20-1 to TRBJ2-7; 10 bases are a match to TRBD2. With 0 bases clipped from V and 2 bases from J, the junction kept 4 bases outside the gene matches. Germline-derived CDR1 and CDR2 are DFQATT and SNEGSKA (reference sequence). This CDR3 comprises 15 residues. CDR3 sequence: CSARDRGTSAYEQYF. CDR3 nucleotide sequence: TGCAGTGCTAGAGATCGAGGGACTAGCGCCTACGAGCAGTACTTC.

As concerns this clonotype: Its ends do not fully match the called genes, so a read error is possible. J is TRBJ2-2 and V is TRBV7-8; maybe TRBD2 (5 bases). Germline V lookup: CDR1 SGHVS, CDR2 FQNEAQ. The CDR3 runs to 17 residues. The CDR3 nucleotides read TGTGCCGGCAGCTTCGGGGTCACGAGAGGCAACACCGGGGAGCTGTTTTTT. Translating gives CAGSFGVTRGNTGELFF.

As to this clonotype: A much larger clone lies a single base off, so this may be a read error. The chain is built from TRBV6-5 and TRBJ2-6; D perhaps matches TRBD1 (5 bases). CDR1 is MNHEY, CDR2 SVGAGI, per germline. This CDR3 has 14 residues. The CDR3 nucleotides read TGTGCCAGCACTAAGATCTCTGGGGCCGACGTCCTGACTTTC. This encodes CASTKISGADVLTF.

This clonotype appeared many times. The chain recombines TRBV6-5 with TRBJ2-5; 10 bases line up with TRBD2. The CDR3 is 17 amino acids. CDR1 is MNHEY and CDR2 is SVGAGI in the germline V gene. Trimming cost V 0 bases and J 4 bases; bases outside gene matches: 8. CDR3 in amino acids: CASSYSVSSGGRETQYF. In nucleotides, the CDR3 is TGTGCCAGCAGTTACTCTGTCTCTAGCGGGGGAAGAGAGACCCAGTACTTC.

This clonotype appeared once. At one end the junction does not follow the germline gene, possibly because of a read error. The chain links TRBV12-3 or TRBV12-4 to TRBJ2-7; weak D call: TRBD2 (6 bases). There are 13 residues in the CDR3. The CDR3 loop is CASSPPAGNEQCF. The DNA for the CDR3 is TGTGCCAGCAGTCCCCCTGCGGGGAACGAGCAGTGCTTC.

The gene calls are TRBV30 and TRBJ2-7; D may be TRBD1 (6 bases). The CDR3 is 11 amino acids. Germline V gene lookup returns CDR1 GTSNPN and CDR2 SVGIG (reference sequence). Trimming took 4 bases from V and 5 from J, leaving 9 bases between them. The CDR3 bases are TGTGCCTGGACAGGGGCCGACGAGCAGTACTTC. Encoded protein: CAWTGADEQYF.

This clonotype showed up just once. Just one base apart from a much larger clone, this may be a read error. The V gene is TRBV5-5, the J gene TRBJ2-7; 10 bases map to TRBD2. Germline loops: CDR1 SGHKS, CDR2 YYEKEE (reference sequence). The CDR3 sequence is 18 residues long. V dropped 4 bases and J dropped 5; count of bases not matched to a gene: 18. CDR3 sequence reads: CASSQTAGASGRWDEQYF. CDR3 in DNA: TGTGCCAGCAGCCAAACCGCAGGGGCTAGCGGGAGATGGGACGAGCAGTACTTC. Using reference TRBV5-5 and TRBJ2-7 for the parts outside the CDR3, the full variable domain is DAGVTQSPTHLIKTRGQQVTLRCSPISGHKSVSWYQQVLGQGPQFIFQYYEKEERGRGNFPDRFSARQFPNYSSELNVNALLLGDSALYLCASSQTAGASGRWDEQYFGPGTRLTVT.

This clonotype was observed a handful of times. The rearrangement joins TRBV25-1 to TRBJ2-1, with 7 bases lining up with TRBD2. The CDR3 sequence is 17 residues long. Unmatched junction bases numbered 10, after V lost 5 bases and J lost 0 bases. Germline V gene data show CDR1 as MGHDK and CDR2 as SYGVNS. As DNA, the CDR3 is TGTGCCAGCAGTCCTCAGGCCGCTAGCGGCTCCTACAATGAGCAGTTCTTC. It translates to CASSPQAASGSYNEQFF.

This clonotype was observed a handful of times. The chain carries TRBV27 and TRBJ1-5, with 7 nucleotides matching TRBD1. After removal of 2 bases from V and 4 bases from J, the junction contained 11 bases not matched to a gene. There are 17 residues in the CDR3. The germline CDR1 and CDR2 sequences are MNHEY and SMNVEV (reference sequence). Here the CDR3 DNA reads TGTGCCAGCAGTTTACAGGGGGTGGGGGCCTGGAATCAGCCCCAGCATTTT. Protein sequence: CASSLQGVGAWNQPQHF.

This clonotype was seen ten or more times. The rearrangement links TRBV7-6 to TRBJ2-7; D is unresolved. Germline CDR1 and CDR2: SGHVS and FNYEAQ. The ends were cut back, 2 bases at V and 0 bases at J, with 5 bases in the middle. The CDR3 has 13 residues. CDR3 region: CASSLHSSYEQYF. The CDR3 coding sequence is TGTGCCAGCAGCTTACATAGCTCCTACGAGCAGTACTTC. Full variable domain (outside the CDR3, taken from reference TRBV7-6 and TRBJ2-7): GAGVSQSPRYKVTKRGQDVALRCDPISGHVSLYWYRQALGQGPEFLTYFNYEAQQDKSGLPNDRFSAERPEGSISTLTIQRTEQRDSAMYRCASSLHSSYEQYFGPGTRLTVT.

This clonotype occurred many times. The rearrangement joins TRBV4-2 to TRBJ2-4, with unresolved D. Between the trimmed V and J ends, which lost 1 base and 5 bases, there was a span of 6 bases. The CDR3 totals 13 residues. Germline V CDR1 and CDR2: LGHNA, YNFKEQ. This chain's CDR3 is CASSQGDENIQYF. In DNA, the CDR3 is TGTGCCAGCAGCCAAGGAGATGAAAACATTCAGTACTTC.

This clonotype was counted a few times. This chain connects TRBV30 to TRBJ1-1; a weak D match, TRBD1 (6 bases). Trimming shortened V by 2 bases and J by 7 bases, and 14 bases separated the two germline ends. CDR1 and CDR2 from the germline V gene are GTSNPN and SVGIG (reference sequence). The CDR3 is made up of 13 amino acids. The CDR3 reads CAWSIGGLIEAFF. The CDR3 DNA reads as TGTGCCTGGAGTATTGGGGGGCTTATTGAAGCTTTCTTT.

This clonotype was detected a few times. This chain connects TRBV4-1 to TRBJ2-7; 8 bases match TRBD2. The J segment lost 7 bases and the V segment lost 1 base, leaving 21 bases of the junction unmatched. The CDR3 is 19 amino acids. CDR1 and CDR2 from the germline V gene are MGHRA and YSYEKL. The CDR3 is CASSQGLELGRGDTREQYF. The CDR3 DNA reads as TGCGCCAGCAGCCAAGGGTTAGAACTGGGGCGGGGGGACACGAGGGAGCAGTACTTC.

Regarding this clonotype: A read error is possible here, since a much larger clone lies one base away. The conserved final phenylalanine or tryptophan is absent from the CDR3, which likely points to a read error. The chain is built from TRBV29-1 and TRBJ2-5; D is perhaps TRBD2 (6 bases). The CDR3 totals 13 residues. Per germline, CDR1 SQVTM and CDR2 ANQGSEA. Between the trimmed V and J ends, which lost 0 bases and 1 base, there was a span of 6 bases. The CDR3 protein is CSVEERGQETQYS. CDR3 coding DNA: TGCAGCGTTGAAGAGCGGGGCCAAGAGACCCAGTACTCC.

The chain joins TRBV19 to TRBJ2-7; the D gene is possibly TRBD1 (6 bases). Looked up from germline, CDR1 is LNHDA and CDR2 is SQIVND (reference sequence). The CDR3 covers 12 residues. The V and J ends lost 10 bases and 7 bases respectively, with 17 bases between them. The CDR3 DNA reads as TGTGCCACCTCGGCAGGGGCTGGAGAGCAGTACTTC. This translates into CATSAGAGEQYF.

This chain connects TRBV24-1 to TRBJ2-1; TRBD1 aligns across 7 bases. CDR3 length equals 14 residues. Germline trimming cut 0 bases from V and 8 bases from J; bases unmatched to any gene: 3. Germline V gene sequence: CDR1 KGHDR, CDR2 SFDVKD. The CDR3 DNA follows: TGTGCCACCAGTGATTTGGATCAGGGGGATGAGCAGTTCTTC. Protein sequence: CATSDLDQGDEQFF.

Written as DNA, the CDR3 is TGTGCCAGCAGCTTCGGCCTCATAGGGGCTAGCGAACCGCAAGAGACCCAGTACTTC. This sequence encodes CASSFGLIGASEPQETQYF. This chain uses TRBV7-9 with TRBJ2-5, with D perhaps TRBD2 (6 bases). The CDR3 length is 19 residues. V was cut by 3 bases and J by 2 bases, with 25 bases left in between. CDR1 and CDR2 (germline): SEHNR, FQNEAQ (reference sequence).

This clonotype occurred a few times. V gene TRBV7-9 combines with J gene TRBJ2-5; D may match TRBD1 or TRBD2 (6 bases each). There are 13 residues in the CDR3. Looked up from germline, CDR1 is SEHNR and CDR2 is FQNEAQ (reference sequence). Trimming cost V 8 bases and J 1 base, with 11 bases left between them. The CDR3 DNA reads TGTGCCAGCGGCCCGGGGGCCCAAGAGACCCAGTACTTC. It codes for CASGPGAQETQYF.